The T cell receptor beta chain described here comes from a study of OX40 agonist ivuxolimab in advanced cancers. Here immunoSEQ multiplex PCR was the method, and the copy in TCRdb shows in-frame clones only, minus some. The repertoire holds more than 65,000 clones, almost 85% seen once, with 25% in the top ten. V was pared by 1 base and J by 1 base, with 2 bases between. The CDR3 length is 12 residues. The germline V gene has CDR1 KGHSH and CDR2 LQKENI. This clone was detected only once. The same CDR3 also results from other DNA sequences found in this sample. This chain connects TRBV18 to TRBJ2-7, with D unresolved. The specimen comprised CD4+ or CD8+ T cells sorted from blood, sampled in a trial of the OX40 agonist ivuxolimab. This clonotype was obtained from an adult with an advanced solid tumor such as melanoma, head and neck, liver or kidney cancer. The CDR3 coding sequence is TGTGCCAGCTCACCACTATCCTACGAGCAGTACTTC. Amino acid sequence: CASSPLSYEQYF.